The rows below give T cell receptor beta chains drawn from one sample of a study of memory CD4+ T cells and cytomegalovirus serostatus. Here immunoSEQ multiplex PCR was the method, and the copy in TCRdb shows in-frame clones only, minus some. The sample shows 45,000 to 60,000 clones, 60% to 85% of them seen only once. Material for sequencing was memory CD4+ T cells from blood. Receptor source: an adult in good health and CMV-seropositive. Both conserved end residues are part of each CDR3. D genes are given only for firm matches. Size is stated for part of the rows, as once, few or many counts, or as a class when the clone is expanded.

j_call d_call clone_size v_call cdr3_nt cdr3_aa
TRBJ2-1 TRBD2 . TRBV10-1 TGCGCCAGCAGTGAAATGGCTAGCGGGAGCGATGAGCAGTTCTTC CASSEMASGSDEQFF
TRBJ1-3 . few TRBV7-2 TGTGCCAGCAGCTTGACAGAGCTAACTGGAAACACCATATATTTT CASSLTELTGNTIYF
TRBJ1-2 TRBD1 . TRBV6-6 TGTGCCAGCAGTCGGGACAGCACCCACTATGGCTACACCTTC CASSRDSTHYGYTF
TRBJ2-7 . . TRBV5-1 TGCGCCAGCAGCTTGAGACCCACCCAGGGCCCAGGTTACGAGCAGTACTTC CASSLRPTQGPGYEQYF
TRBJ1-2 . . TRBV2 TGTGCCAGCAGTGAAGTGTCAGCTAACTATGGCTACACCTTC CASSEVSANYGYTF
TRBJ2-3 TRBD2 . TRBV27 TGTGCCAGCAGTTTTAGCGGGAGAACAGATACGCAGTATTTT CASSFSGRTDTQYF
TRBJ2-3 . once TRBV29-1 TGCAGCGTTGTGCGTCCCATAGGGTTGACAGATACGCAGTATTTT CSVVRPIGLTDTQYF
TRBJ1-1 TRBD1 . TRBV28 TGTGCCAGCAGTTTAATTGAGGGGGCGCTCATGGGGGGGTTAGCTGAAGCTTTCTTT CASSLIEGALMGGLAEAFF
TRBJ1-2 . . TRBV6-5 TGTGCCACCCTCAACCAGGGGACCTACGGCTACACCTTC CATLNQGTYGYTF
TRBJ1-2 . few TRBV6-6 TGTGCCAGCAGATACGCTGATGGCTACACCTTC CASRYADGYTF
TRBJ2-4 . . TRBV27 TGTGCCAGCAGTTCTCAGGGTATTCAATGGTACTTC CASSSQGIQWYF
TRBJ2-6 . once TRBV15 TGTGCCACCAGCAGAGCTAGCTCGTCTGGGGCCAACGTCCTGACTTTC CATSRASSSGANVLTF
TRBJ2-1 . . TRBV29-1 TGCAGCGTTGGGTCAGGAGTGGAGTTCTTC CSVGSGVEFF
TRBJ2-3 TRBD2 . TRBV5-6 TGTGCCAGCAGCTTAGGACTAGCGGGGTCTAGCACAGATACGCAGTATTTT CASSLGLAGSSTDTQYF
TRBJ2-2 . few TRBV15 TGTGCCACCAGCAGAGATCCGGCTAGCGCGAGGACCGGGGAGCTGTTTTTT CATSRDPASARTGELFF
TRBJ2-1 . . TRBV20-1 . CSARWGQGTFF
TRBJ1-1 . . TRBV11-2 TGTGCCAGCAGCTTAGGGTATGAAGCTTTCTTT CASSLGYEAFF
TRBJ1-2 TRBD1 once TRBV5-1 TGCGCCAGCAGCTGGACAGGGGTAACCGGCGGCTACACCTTC CASSWTGVTGGYTF
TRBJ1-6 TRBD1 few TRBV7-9 TGTGCCAGCAGCTCGGACAGGGGGCTCGGACCCGATAATTCACCCCTCCACTTT CASSSDRGLGPDNSPLHF
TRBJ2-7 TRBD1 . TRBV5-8 TGTGCCAGCAGCCCTGGACGACAGGGAGCTTACGAGCAGTACTTC CASSPGRQGAYEQYF
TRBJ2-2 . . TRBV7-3 TGTGCCAGCAGTCAAGGTCCCGGGGAGCTGTTTTTT CASSQGPGELFF